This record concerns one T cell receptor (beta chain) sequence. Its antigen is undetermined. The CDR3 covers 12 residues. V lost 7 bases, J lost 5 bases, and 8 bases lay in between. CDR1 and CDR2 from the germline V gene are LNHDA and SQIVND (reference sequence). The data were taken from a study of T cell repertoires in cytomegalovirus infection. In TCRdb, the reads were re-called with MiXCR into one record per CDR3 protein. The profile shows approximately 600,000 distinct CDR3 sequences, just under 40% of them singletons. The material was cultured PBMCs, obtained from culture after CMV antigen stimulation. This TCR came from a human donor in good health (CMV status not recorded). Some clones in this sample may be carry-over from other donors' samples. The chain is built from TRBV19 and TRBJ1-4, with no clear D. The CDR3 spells CASKKFNEKLFF. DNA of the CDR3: TGTGCCAGTAAAAAGTTCAATGAAAAACTGTTTTTT.